The 11 T cell receptor beta chains in this list originate from one sample, sequenced in a study of OX40 agonist ivuxolimab in advanced cancers. The repertoire was sequenced with immunoSEQ multiplex PCR; TCRdb's copy has only in-frame clones and lacks some. Of about 28,000 clones in the sample, 81% were seen once. The sample consisted of CD4+ or CD8+ T cells sorted from blood, taken in a trial of the OX40 agonist ivuxolimab. Every receptor here comes from an adult with an advanced solid tumor such as melanoma, head and neck, liver or kidney cancer.

The V and J genes are TRBV13 and TRBJ1-6, with D tentatively TRBD1 (5 bases). Per germline, CDR1 PRHDT and CDR2 FYEKMQ (reference sequence). V gave up 5 bases and J gave up 6 bases, with 17 bases separating them. This CDR3 has 16 residues. The CDR3 here is CASSLFPGTFNSPLHF. DNA of the CDR3: TGTGCCAGCAGCCTCTTCCCCGGGACCTTTAATTCACCCCTCCACTTT. Variable domain in full (rest from reference TRBV13 and TRBJ1-6): AAGVIQSPRHLIKEKRETATLKCYPIPRHDTVYWYQQGPGQDPQFLISFYEKMQSDKGSIPDRFSAQQFSDYHSELNMSSLELGDSALYFCASSLFPGTFNSPLHFGNGTRLTVT.

The gene calls are TRBV6-5 and TRBJ2-5; TRBD2 aligns across 7 bases. V gave up 4 bases and J gave up 4 bases; unmatched junction bases: 6. The germline CDR1 and CDR2 sequences are MNHEY and SVGAGI. The CDR3 runs to 14 residues. Here the CDR3 reads CASSFGTTAETQYF. The CDR3 DNA follows: TGTGCCAGCAGTTTCGGGACTACGGCAGAGACCCAGTACTTC.

The chain is built from TRBV13 and TRBJ1-1; D call uncertain. This CDR3 is built from 15 residues. CDR1 is PRHDT, CDR2 FYEKMQ, per germline (reference sequence). The germline V and J ends were trimmed by 0 bases and 0 bases, with 8 bases remaining between them. The CDR3 DNA reads as TGTGCCAGCAGCTTAGGTTGGCAGGTGAACACTGAAGCTTTCTTT. Amino acids: CASSLGWQVNTEAFF.

This rearrangement joins TRBV10-3 to TRBJ1-2, with TRBD1 as a possible D gene (5 bases). The germline CDR1 and CDR2 sequences are ENHRY and SYGVKD. The CDR3 is 15 amino acids. V was cut by 2 bases and J by 8 bases, with 18 bases left in between. CDR3 sequence reads: CAISEGGAGPRGYTF. CDR3 sequence (DNA): TGTGCCATCAGTGAGGGTGGGGCAGGGCCGAGAGGCTACACCTTC.

V and J are TRBV9 and TRBJ2-5; D perhaps matches TRBD2 (6 bases). Between the trimmed V and J ends, which lost 0 bases and 1 base, there was a span of 13 bases. CDR3 length equals 16 residues. Germline V gives CDR1 SGDLS, CDR2 YYNGEE. The CDR3 bases are TGTGCCAGCAGCGTAGGGCAGGGAGGCTCCCAAGAGACCCAGTACTTC. Its translation is CASSVGQGGSQETQYF. The whole variable domain, remainder taken from reference TRBV9 and TRBJ2-5, is DSGVTQTPKHLITATGQRVTLRCSPRSGDLSVYWYQQSLDQGLQFLIQYYNGEERAKGNILERFSAQQFPDLHSELNLSSLELGDSALYFCASSVGQGGSQETQYFGPGTRLLVL.

V usage is TRBV5-1 and J usage is TRBJ2-2; no firm D call. The CDR3 spans 16 residues. V lost 0 bases to trimming and J lost 0 bases, with 9 bases between them. Germline loops: CDR1 SGHRS, CDR2 YFSETQ. The CDR3 sequence: CASSLVPRANTGELFF. In DNA form, the CDR3 reads TGCGCCAGCAGCTTGGTTCCCCGGGCGAACACCGGGGAGCTGTTTTTT.

This chain joins TRBV28 and TRBJ2-1; 12 bases align to TRBD2. CDR1 is MDHEN, CDR2 SYDVKM, per germline. V was pared by 6 bases and J by 4 bases, with 1 base of the junction left unmatched. The CDR3 loop spans 14 amino acids. The CDR3 DNA follows: TGTGCCAGCAGGCTAGCGGGAGGGTACAATGAGCAGTTCTTC. It yields the protein CASRLAGGYNEQFF.

This chain joins TRBV11-2 and TRBJ2-7; D might be TRBD1 or TRBD2, each matching 5 bases. The V gene's germline CDR1 is SGHAT and CDR2 FQNNGV. The CDR3 length is 17 residues. V was shortened by 2 bases and J by 0 bases, with 17 bases between the two germline ends. The CDR3 region is CASSLSPPGRYSYEQYF. CDR3 DNA: TGTGCCAGCAGCTTATCCCCCCCGGGACGCTACTCCTACGAGCAGTACTTC.

The chain has TRBV15 and TRBJ2-3; 13 bases match TRBD2. The trim removed 0 bases at V and 4 bases at J, leaving 7 bases unmatched. This CDR3 has 18 residues. Germline CDR1 reads LNHNV; CDR2 reads YYDKDF (reference sequence). The CDR3 spells CATSRDGLAGVFADTQYF. DNA of the CDR3: TGTGCCACCAGCAGAGATGGACTAGCGGGAGTATTTGCAGATACGCAGTATTTT.

V usage is TRBV19 and J usage is TRBJ2-3, with 9 nucleotides matching TRBD1. Germline values: CDR1 LNHDA, CDR2 SQIVND (reference sequence). The trim removed 5 bases at V and 2 bases at J, leaving 5 bases unmatched. There are 15 residues in the CDR3. DNA of the CDR3: TGTGCCAGTAGTGAATGGACAGGGGACACAGATACGCAGTATTTT. As protein: CASSEWTGDTDTQYF.

This sequence joins TRBV29-1 and TRBJ1-2; D unclear. Trimming pared 6 bases from V and 6 bases from J, leaving 8 bases between. From germline, CDR1 is SQVTM and CDR2 ANQGSEA. The CDR3 spans 10 residues. The CDR3 bases are TGCAGCGTAAGGATTAATGGCTACACCTTC. Encoded protein: CSVRINGYTF. Full variable domain (remainder filled in from reference TRBV29-1 and TRBJ1-2): SAVISQKPSRDICQRGTSLTIQCQVDSQVTMMFWYRQQPGQSLTLIATANQGSEATYESGFVIDKFPISRPNLTFSTLTVSNMSPEDSSIYLCSVRINGYTFGSGTRLTVV.